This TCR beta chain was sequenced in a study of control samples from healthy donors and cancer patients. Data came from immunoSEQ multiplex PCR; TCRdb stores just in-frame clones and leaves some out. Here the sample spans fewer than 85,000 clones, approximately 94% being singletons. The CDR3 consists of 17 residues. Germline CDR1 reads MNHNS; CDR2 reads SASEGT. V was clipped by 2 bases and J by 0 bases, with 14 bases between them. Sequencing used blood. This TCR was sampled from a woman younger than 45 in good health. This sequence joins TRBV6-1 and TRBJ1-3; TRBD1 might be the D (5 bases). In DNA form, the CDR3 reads TGTGCCAGCAGTGAACTTCTGACAGTCTCCTCTGGAAACACCATATATTTT. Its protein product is CASSELLTVSSGNTIYF.